A selection of T cell receptor beta chains follows, all from one sample in a study of cytotoxic CD8 clonotypes in ibrutinib-treated CLL. Assay: immunoSEQ multiplex PCR; the TCRdb copy retains only in-frame clones and omits some. The sample lists about 40,000 clones; about 70% were seen once. The sequencing used PBMCs, collected at disease progression, from a patient treated with ibrutinib. Every receptor here comes from a human donor with chronic lymphocytic leukemia. The CDR3 runs from the conserved cysteine through the conserved F or W. Fields, in order: D gene, V gene, J gene, CDR3 DNA, CDR3 protein. D genes are given only for firm matches.

D: -; V: TRBV27; J: TRBJ1-5; DNA: TGTGCCAGCAGTTTTAACAAGTATAGCAATCAGCCCCAGCATTTT; CDR3: CASSFNKYSNQPQHF
D: -; V: TRBV7-8; J: TRBJ2-5; DNA: TGTGCCAGCAGCTTGATGGGGTATAAATCGGGGACCCAGTACTTC; CDR3: CASSLMGYKSGTQYF
D: -; V: TRBV10-2; J: TRBJ1-2; DNA: TGCGCCAGCGGAGGAGTGACGGATCCTAACTATGGCTACACCTTC; CDR3: CASGGVTDPNYGYTF
D: -; V: TRBV5-4; J: TRBJ1-1; DNA: TGTGCCAGCACCGGGACGAACACTGAAGCTTTCTTT; CDR3: CASTGTNTEAFF
D: -; V: TRBV6-5; J: TRBJ2-1; DNA: TGTGCCAGCAGTTACTCGGGGACAACCTATGAGCAGTTCTTC; CDR3: CASSYSGTTYEQFF
D: -; V: TRBV14; J: TRBJ1-2; DNA: TGTGCCAGCAGCCAAGAGTACCCTACCAACTATGGCTACACCTTC; CDR3: CASSQEYPTNYGYTF
D: -; V: TRBV9; J: TRBJ1-3; DNA: TGTGCCAGCAGCGCCGGACAGATCTCTGGAAACACCATATATTTT; CDR3: CASSAGQISGNTIYF
D: TRBD1; V: TRBV5-4; J: TRBJ1-2; DNA: TGTGCCAGCAGCTTGGGAGACAGGGGTTATGGCTACACCTTC; CDR3: CASSLGDRGYGYTF
D: TRBD1; V: TRBV25-1; J: TRBJ1-2; DNA: TGTGCCAGCAGTCCCGGGACAGGGTCCTATGGCTACACCTTC; CDR3: CASSPGTGSYGYTF
D: -; V: TRBV18; J: TRBJ1-5; DNA: TGTGCCAGCTCACCAGGGGACCAGGGAAGCAATCAGCCCCAGCATTTT; CDR3: CASSPGDQGSNQPQHF
D: -; V: TRBV25-1; J: TRBJ2-1; DNA: TGTGCCAGCACCCCCGGACCAAGCGGCTACAATGAGCAGTTCTTC; CDR3: CASTPGPSGYNEQFF
D: TRBD2; V: TRBV2; J: TRBJ2-3; DNA: TGTGCCAGCACCTTAGCGGGACGTCCAGATACGCAGTATTTT; CDR3: CASTLAGRPDTQYF
D: -; V: TRBV21-1; J: TRBJ2-7; DNA: TGTGCCAGCACCACGAGGGCCCACTCCTACGAGCAGTACTTC; CDR3: CASTTRAHSYEQYF
D: -; V: TRBV28; J: TRBJ2-7; DNA: TGTGCCAGCAGTTTATTGGGGGGAGCGGTCTCGCTCGAGCAGTACTTC; CDR3: CASSLLGGAVSLEQYF